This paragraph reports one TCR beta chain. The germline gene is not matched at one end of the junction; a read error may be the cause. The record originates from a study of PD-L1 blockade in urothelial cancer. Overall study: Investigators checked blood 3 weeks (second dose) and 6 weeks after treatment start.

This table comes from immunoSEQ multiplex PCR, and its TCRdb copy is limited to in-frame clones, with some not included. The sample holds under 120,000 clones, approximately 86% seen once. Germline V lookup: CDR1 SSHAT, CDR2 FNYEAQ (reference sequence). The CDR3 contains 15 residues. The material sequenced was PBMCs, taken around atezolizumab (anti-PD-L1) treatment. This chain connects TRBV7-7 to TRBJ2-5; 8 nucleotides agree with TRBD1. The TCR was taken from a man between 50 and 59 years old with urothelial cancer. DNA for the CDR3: TGTGCTAGCAGCTTAGCAGGGGGCGGACAAGAGACCCAGTACTTC. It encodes CASSLAGGGQETQYF.